One T cell receptor (beta chain) is described in this entry. These data belong to a study of blood T cell repertoires in COVID-19. Overall study context: Acute and convalescent COVID-19 specimens originated in the United States, Italy and Spain. The cDNA or gDNA used as material had been derived from T cells, B-cell-depleted T cells, or PBMCs.

Original processing methods: Amplification from reference gene primers served as the basis for estimated nucleated cell counts. TCRdb keeps only in-frame clones here, not all; method: immunoSEQ multiplex PCR. The V and J calls and clone size were taken over from that table, and D and trimming were inferred from the DNA. The sample lists 85,000 to 95,000 clones, 86% occurring once. Sequencing was done on a sample of peripheral blood. The sequence derives from a human donor in a cohort sampled during active COVID-19.

The CDR3 loop reads CASSPSTGLAGAGNIQYF. The CDR3 DNA reads as TGTGCCAGCTCACCTTCCACGGGACTAGCGGGAGCTGGGAACATTCAGTACTTC. The V gene is TRBV18, the J gene TRBJ2-4; TRBD2 agrees at 14 bases. Trimming removed 3 bases from V and 7 bases from J; junction bases left unmatched: 11. The CDR3 length is 18 residues. Germline values: CDR1 KGHSH, CDR2 LQKENI.